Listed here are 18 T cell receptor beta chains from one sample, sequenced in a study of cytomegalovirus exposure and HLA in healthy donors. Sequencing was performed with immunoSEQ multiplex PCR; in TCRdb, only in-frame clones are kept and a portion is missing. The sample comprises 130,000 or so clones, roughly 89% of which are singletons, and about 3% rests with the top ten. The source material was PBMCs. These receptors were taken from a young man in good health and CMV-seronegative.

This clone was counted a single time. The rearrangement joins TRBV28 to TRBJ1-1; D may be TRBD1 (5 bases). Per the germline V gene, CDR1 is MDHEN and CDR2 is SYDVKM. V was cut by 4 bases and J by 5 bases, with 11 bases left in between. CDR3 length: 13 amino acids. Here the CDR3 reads CASSSGVQTEAFF. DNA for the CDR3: TGTGCCAGCAGTTCGGGGGTTCAGACTGAAGCTTTCTTT.

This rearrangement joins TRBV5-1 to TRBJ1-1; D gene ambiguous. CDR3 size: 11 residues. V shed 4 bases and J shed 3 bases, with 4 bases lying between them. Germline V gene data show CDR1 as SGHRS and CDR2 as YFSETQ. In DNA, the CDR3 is TGCGCCAGCAGCGGCTACACTGAAGCTTTCTTT. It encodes CASSGYTEAFF.

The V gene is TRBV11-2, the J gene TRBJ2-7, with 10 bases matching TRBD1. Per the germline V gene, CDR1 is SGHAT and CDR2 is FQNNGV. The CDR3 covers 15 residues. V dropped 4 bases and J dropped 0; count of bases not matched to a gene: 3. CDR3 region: CASSSRDRGSYEQYF. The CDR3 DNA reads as TGTGCCAGCAGCTCCCGGGACAGGGGCTCCTACGAGCAGTACTTC.

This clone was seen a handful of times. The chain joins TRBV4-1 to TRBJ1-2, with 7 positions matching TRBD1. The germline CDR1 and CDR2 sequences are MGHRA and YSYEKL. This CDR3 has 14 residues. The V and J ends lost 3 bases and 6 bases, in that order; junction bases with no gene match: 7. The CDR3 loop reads CASSHSGTANGYTF. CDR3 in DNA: TGCGCCAGCAGCCATTCCGGGACAGCGAATGGCTACACCTTC.

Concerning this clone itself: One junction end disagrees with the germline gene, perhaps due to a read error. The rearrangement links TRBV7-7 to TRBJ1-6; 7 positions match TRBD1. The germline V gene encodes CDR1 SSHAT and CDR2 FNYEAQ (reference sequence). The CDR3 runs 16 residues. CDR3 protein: CASSPRLTGFYSPLHF. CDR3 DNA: TGTGCTAGCAGCCCCCGCCTGACAGGGTTCTATTCACCCCTCCACTTT.

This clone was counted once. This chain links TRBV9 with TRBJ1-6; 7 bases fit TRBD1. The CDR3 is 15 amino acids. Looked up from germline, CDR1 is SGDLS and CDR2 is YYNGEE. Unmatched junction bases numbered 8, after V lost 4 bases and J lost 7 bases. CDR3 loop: CASSPQGDRNSPLHF. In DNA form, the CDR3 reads TGTGCCAGCAGCCCGCAGGGGGATAGAAATTCACCCCTCCACTTT.

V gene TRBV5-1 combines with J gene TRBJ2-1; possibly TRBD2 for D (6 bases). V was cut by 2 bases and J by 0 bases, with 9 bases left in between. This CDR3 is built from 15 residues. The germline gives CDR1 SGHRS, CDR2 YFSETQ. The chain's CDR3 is CASSLTGVSYNEQFF. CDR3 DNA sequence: TGCGCCAGCAGCTTAACGGGGGTCTCCTACAATGAGCAGTTCTTC.

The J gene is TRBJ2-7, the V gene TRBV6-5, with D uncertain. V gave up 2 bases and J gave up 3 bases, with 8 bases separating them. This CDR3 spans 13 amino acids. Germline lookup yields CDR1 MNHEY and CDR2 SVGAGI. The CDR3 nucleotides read TGTGCCAGCAGTTACGGCTTAATCTACGAGCAGTACTTC. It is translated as CASSYGLIYEQYF.

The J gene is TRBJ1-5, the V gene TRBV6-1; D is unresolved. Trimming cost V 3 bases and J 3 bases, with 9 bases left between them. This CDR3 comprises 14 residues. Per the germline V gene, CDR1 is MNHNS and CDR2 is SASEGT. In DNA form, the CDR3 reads TGTGCCAGCAGTGATGCGGGCATCAATCAGCCCCAGCATTTT. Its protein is CASSDAGINQPQHF.

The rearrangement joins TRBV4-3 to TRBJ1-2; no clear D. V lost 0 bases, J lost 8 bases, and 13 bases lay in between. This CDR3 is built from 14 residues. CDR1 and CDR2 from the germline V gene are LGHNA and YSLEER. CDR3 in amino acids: CASSQDRGPGGYTF. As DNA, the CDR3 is TGCGCCAGCAGCCAAGATCGGGGTCCCGGAGGCTACACCTTC.

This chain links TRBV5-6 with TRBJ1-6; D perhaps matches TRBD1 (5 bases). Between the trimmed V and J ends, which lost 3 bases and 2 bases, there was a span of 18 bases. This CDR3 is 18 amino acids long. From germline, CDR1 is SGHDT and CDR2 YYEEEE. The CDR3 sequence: CASSSTRRGGPYNSPLHF. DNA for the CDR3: TGTGCCAGCAGCTCGACGCGGCGGGGGGGACCCTATAATTCACCCCTCCACTTT.

CDR3 nucleotide sequence: TGCGCCAGCAGTGTCGGGGGTGGCAATCAGCCCCAGCATTTT. The encoded protein is CASSVGGGNQPQHF. The rearrangement joins TRBV10-2 to TRBJ1-5; a weak D match, TRBD1 (5 bases). The CDR3 extends over 14 amino acids. Trimming stripped 4 bases from V and 2 bases from J, with 9 bases between. Germline-derived CDR1 and CDR2 are WSHSY and SAAADI.

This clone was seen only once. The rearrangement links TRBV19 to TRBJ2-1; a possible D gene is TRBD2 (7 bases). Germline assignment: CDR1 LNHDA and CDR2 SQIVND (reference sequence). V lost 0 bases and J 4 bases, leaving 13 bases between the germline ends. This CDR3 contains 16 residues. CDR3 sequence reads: CASSIDHGGPYNEQFF. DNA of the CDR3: TGTGCCAGTAGTATAGATCACGGGGGGCCTTACAATGAGCAGTTCTTC.

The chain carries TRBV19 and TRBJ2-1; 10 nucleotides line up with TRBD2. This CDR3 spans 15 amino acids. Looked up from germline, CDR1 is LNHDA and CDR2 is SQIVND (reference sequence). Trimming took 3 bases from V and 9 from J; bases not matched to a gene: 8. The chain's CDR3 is CASSITAGGPIEQFF. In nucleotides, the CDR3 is TGTGCCAGTAGTATTACAGCGGGGGGGCCGATTGAGCAGTTCTTC. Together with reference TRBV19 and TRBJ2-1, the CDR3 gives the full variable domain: DGGITQSPKYLFRKEGQNVTLSCEQNLNHDAMYWYRQDPGQGLRLIYYSQIVNDFQKGDIAEGYSVSREKKESFPLTVTSAQKNPTAFYLCASSITAGGPIEQFFGPGTRLTVL.

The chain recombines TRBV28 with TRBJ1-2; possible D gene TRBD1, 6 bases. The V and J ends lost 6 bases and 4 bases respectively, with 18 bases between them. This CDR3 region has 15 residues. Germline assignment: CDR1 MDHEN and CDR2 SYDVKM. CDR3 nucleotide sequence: TGTGCCAGCAGCAGTACAGGGTTCCTGGGCTATGGCTACACCTTC. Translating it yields CASSSTGFLGYGYTF.

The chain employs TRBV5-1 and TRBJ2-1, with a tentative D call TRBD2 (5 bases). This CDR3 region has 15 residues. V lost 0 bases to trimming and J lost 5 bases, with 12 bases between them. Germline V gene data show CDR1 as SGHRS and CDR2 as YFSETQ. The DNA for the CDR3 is TGCGCCAGCAGCTTGGATTTCGGGAACAACAATGAGCAGTTCTTC. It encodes CASSLDFGNNNEQFF.

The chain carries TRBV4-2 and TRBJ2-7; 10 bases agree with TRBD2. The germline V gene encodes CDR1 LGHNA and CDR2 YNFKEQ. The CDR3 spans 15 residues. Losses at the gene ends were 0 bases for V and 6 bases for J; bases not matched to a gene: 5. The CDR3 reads CASSQERRLAGEQYF. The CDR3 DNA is TGTGCCAGCAGCCAAGAACGGAGACTAGCGGGCGAGCAGTACTTC.

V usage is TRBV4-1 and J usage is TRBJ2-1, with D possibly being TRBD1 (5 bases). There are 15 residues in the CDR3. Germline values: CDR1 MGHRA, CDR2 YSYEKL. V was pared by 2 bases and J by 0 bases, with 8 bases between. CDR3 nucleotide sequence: TGCGCCAGCAGCCAACAGGGCCGCTCCTACAATGAGCAGTTCTTC. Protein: CASSQQGRSYNEQFF.